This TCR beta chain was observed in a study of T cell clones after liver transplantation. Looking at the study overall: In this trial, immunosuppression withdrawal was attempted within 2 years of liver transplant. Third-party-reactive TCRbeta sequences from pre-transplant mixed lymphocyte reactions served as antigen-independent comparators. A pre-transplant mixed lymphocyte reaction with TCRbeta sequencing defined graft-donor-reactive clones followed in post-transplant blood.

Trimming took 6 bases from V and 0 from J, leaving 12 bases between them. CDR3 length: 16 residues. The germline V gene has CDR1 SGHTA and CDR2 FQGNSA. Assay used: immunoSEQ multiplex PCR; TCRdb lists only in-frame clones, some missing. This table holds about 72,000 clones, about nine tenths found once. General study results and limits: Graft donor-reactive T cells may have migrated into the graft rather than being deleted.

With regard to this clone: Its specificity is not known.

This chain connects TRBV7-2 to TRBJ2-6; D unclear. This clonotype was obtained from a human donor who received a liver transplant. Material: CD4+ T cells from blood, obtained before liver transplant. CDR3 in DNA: TGTGCCAGCAGTCCTAGACTTTCCTCTGGGGCCAACGTCCTGACTTTC. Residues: CASSPRLSSGANVLTF. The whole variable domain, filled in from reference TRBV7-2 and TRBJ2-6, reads GAGVSQSPSNKVTEKGKDVELRCDPISGHTALYWYRQSLGQGLEFLIYFQGNSAPDKSGLPSDRFSAERTGGSVSTLTIQRTQQEDSAVYLCASSPRLSSGANVLTFGAGSRLTVL.